Given below is one TCR beta chain in context. This entry is derived from a study of blood T cell repertoires in COVID-19. Here immunoSEQ multiplex PCR was the method, and the copy in TCRdb shows in-frame clones only, minus some. The repertoire holds more than 45,000 clones, approximately 86% seen once, with approximately 8.4% in the top ten. The CDR3 runs to 16 residues. Sequencing was done on a sample of peripheral blood. The V gene is TRBV21-1, the J gene TRBJ2-7; the table's D call, TRBD1, was not checked against the DNA. TRBV21-1 is described as a pseudogene. This TCR came from a man aged 80 or over in a cohort sampled during active COVID-19. CDR3 in amino acids: CASSKPGSYTSYEQYF. The CDR3 coding sequence is TGTGCCAGCAGCAAGCCTGGCAGTTATACCTCTTACGAGCAGTACTTC.